Presented here are 23 T cell receptor beta chains from one specimen sequenced in a study of shared clonotypes between healthy human individuals. Positively selected for CCR7, the CD45RO-negative cells used as naive CD8 cells excluded terminally differentiated effector memory CD45RA+ cells. This table comes from immunoSEQ multiplex PCR, and its TCRdb copy is limited to in-frame clones, with some not included. The sample records around 2,000,000 clones, about 95% being singletons. Material: naive CD8+ T cells sorted from blood. The receptor set was obtained from a man aged 18 to 30 in good health.

The chain employs TRBV19 and TRBJ1-4, with a weak D call TRBD1 (6 bases). CDR1 is LNHDA, CDR2 SQIVND, per germline (reference sequence). This CDR3 is 17 amino acids long. Deletions cut 4 bases from V and 0 bases from J, with 15 bases between. CDR3 region: CASSTPGHHATNEKLFF. The CDR3 DNA reads TGTGCCAGTAGTACACCGGGACACCATGCAACTAATGAAAAACTGTTTTTT.

The rearrangement uses TRBV7-9 and TRBJ2-7; possible D gene TRBD2, 5 bases. The germline V gene encodes CDR1 SEHNR and CDR2 FQNEAQ (reference sequence). The germline V and J ends were trimmed by 1 base and 7 bases, with 11 bases remaining between them. The CDR3 is 13 residues long. The CDR3, as DNA: TGTGCCAGCAGCTTAGTAGGACGGGGAGAGCAGTACTTC. Its translation is CASSLVGRGEQYF.

The chain uses TRBV11-2 and TRBJ2-5; 9 nucleotides line up with TRBD1. This CDR3 comprises 15 residues. The trim removed 5 bases at V and 4 bases at J, leaving 8 bases unmatched. Germline values: CDR1 SGHAT, CDR2 FQNNGV. The CDR3 nucleotides are TGTGCCAGCAGCCCTACAGGGGGCTGGGGAGAGACCCAGTACTTC. Translation: CASSPTGGWGETQYF.

The rearrangement joins TRBV15 to TRBJ2-2; 13 positions agree with TRBD2. There are 15 residues in the CDR3. Germline V lookup: CDR1 LNHNV, CDR2 YYDKDF (reference sequence). V was pared by 5 bases and J by 5 bases, with 2 bases of the junction left unmatched. CDR3 residues: CATSGGLAGTGELFF. CDR3 nucleotides: TGTGCCACCAGCGGGGGACTAGCGGGGACCGGGGAGCTGTTTTTT.

CDR3 protein: CASSLSAYLGETQYF. As DNA, the CDR3 is TGTGCCAGCAGTTTATCGGCCTACTTAGGGGAGACCCAGTACTTC. V and J are TRBV27 and TRBJ2-5, with unresolved D. The germline V gene has CDR1 MNHEY and CDR2 SMNVEV (reference sequence). The CDR3 is 15 amino acids. The V gene lost 0 bases and the J gene lost 5 bases, with 13 bases spanning the gap.

V gene TRBV28 combines with J gene TRBJ1-5; D unclear. The CDR3 consists of 12 residues. The V end was cut by 6 bases, the J end by 3 bases, with 6 bases between. Germline V lookup: CDR1 MDHEN, CDR2 SYDVKM. In DNA, the CDR3 is TGTGCCAGCAGCGCGTCCAATCAGCCCCAGCATTTT. Translated, it gives CASSASNQPQHF.

The chain is built from TRBV19 and TRBJ2-1, with 7 bases that match TRBD1. CDR1 LNHDA and CDR2 SQIVND come from the germline V gene (reference sequence). The CDR3 contains 15 residues. The V segment lost 1 base and the J segment 4 bases; nucleotides outside the gene matches: 4. The CDR3: CASSIVGTAYNEQFF. In DNA, the CDR3 is TGTGCCAGTAGTATAGTAGGGACAGCTTACAATGAGCAGTTCTTC.

The chain combines TRBV28 with TRBJ1-2, with D perhaps matching TRBD1 (6 bases). With 5 bases removed from V and 6 bases from J, the gap between germline ends came to 10 bases. Germline loops: CDR1 MDHEN, CDR2 SYDVKM. The CDR3 runs to 12 residues. The CDR3 loop is CASSTRTDGYTF. The CDR3, as DNA: TGTGCCAGCAGTACCCGGACAGATGGCTACACCTTC.

The chain joins TRBV7-9 to TRBJ1-6; TRBD1 is a possible D gene (6 bases). The V and J ends lost 1 base and 1 base respectively, with 8 bases between them. CDR3 length equals 16 residues. Germline CDR1 reads SEHNR; CDR2 reads FQNEAQ (reference sequence). In nucleotides, the CDR3 is TGTGCCAGCAGCTTAGAGGGGGTGTCCTATAATTCACCCCTCCACTTT. Its protein product is CASSLEGVSYNSPLHF. Using reference TRBV7-9 and TRBJ1-6 for the parts outside the CDR3, the full variable domain is DTGVSQNPRHKITKRGQNVTFRCDPISEHNRLYWYRQTLGQGPEFLTYFQNEAQLEKSRLLSDRFSAERPKGSFSTLEIQRTEQGDSAMYLCASSLEGVSYNSPLHFGNGTRLTVT.

The chain couples TRBV19 to TRBJ2-2; TRBD1 might be the D (5 bases). V shed 7 bases and J shed 2 bases, with 17 bases lying between them. The CDR3 contains 16 residues. Looked up from germline, CDR1 is LNHDA and CDR2 is SQIVND (reference sequence). The CDR3: CASTEQAEFNTGELFF. CDR3 nucleotides: TGTGCCAGTACGGAACAGGCTGAATTTAACACCGGGGAGCTGTTTTTT. Combining the CDR3 with reference TRBV19 and TRBJ2-2 gives the whole variable domain DGGITQSPKYLFRKEGQNVTLSCEQNLNHDAMYWYRQDPGQGLRLIYYSQIVNDFQKGDIAEGYSVSREKKESFPLTVTSAQKNPTAFYLCASTEQAEFNTGELFFGEGSRLTVL.

The chain combines TRBV15 with TRBJ1-2; possible D gene TRBD1, 6 bases. V lost 0 bases and J 4 bases, leaving 15 bases between the germline ends. This CDR3 is 16 amino acids long. CDR1 and CDR2 (germline): LNHNV, YYDKDF (reference sequence). The DNA for the CDR3 is TGTGCCACCAGCAGAGATGGGGTACAGGGTGGCTATGGCTACACCTTC. Its protein is CATSRDGVQGGYGYTF.

V gene TRBV5-6 combines with J gene TRBJ2-4; D ambiguous. The germline V and J ends were trimmed by 2 bases and 5 bases, with 8 bases remaining between them. Per the germline V gene, CDR1 is SGHDT and CDR2 is YYEEEE. This CDR3 has 13 amino acids. The CDR3 sequence is CASSFLMENIQYF. Written as DNA, the CDR3 is TGTGCCAGCAGCTTTCTGATGGAAAACATTCAGTACTTC.

The chain joins TRBV7-2 to TRBJ2-7; 7 nucleotides agree with TRBD2. CDR1 and CDR2 (germline): SGHTA, FQGNSA. After removal of 4 bases from V and 5 bases from J, the junction contained 11 bases not matched to a gene. The CDR3 length is 15 residues. CDR3 loop: CASSSGGSSGHEQYF. CDR3 DNA sequence: TGTGCCAGCAGCTCCGGTGGGTCTAGCGGCCACGAGCAGTACTTC. The full variable domain, its missing parts supplied by reference TRBV7-2 and TRBJ2-7, is GAGVSQSPSNKVTEKGKDVELRCDPISGHTALYWYRQSLGQGLEFLIYFQGNSAPDKSGLPSDRFSAERTGGSVSTLTIQRTQQEDSAVYLCASSSGGSSGHEQYFGPGTRLTVT.

This chain connects TRBV7-2 to TRBJ1-6, with D maybe TRBD1 (5 bases). This CDR3 has 13 residues. The germline V gene encodes CDR1 SGHTA and CDR2 FQGNSA. The V and J ends lost 1 base and 11 bases respectively, with 9 bases between them. CDR3 sequence reads: CASSLEGETPLHF. CDR3 bases: TGTGCCAGCAGCTTAGAAGGGGAGACACCCCTCCACTTT.

This clone showed up just once. The same CDR3 also results from other DNA sequences found in this sample. This chain joins TRBV7-8 and TRBJ2-7; D uncertain. The germline V and J ends were trimmed by 1 base and 2 bases, with 9 bases remaining between them. The CDR3 spans 14 residues. Looked up from germline, CDR1 is SGHVS and CDR2 is FQNEAQ. CDR3 coding DNA: TGTGCCAGCAGCTTAGTGCCGGAAGCCTACGAGCAGTACTTC. Translated: CASSLVPEAYEQYF.

The rearrangement links TRBV5-1 to TRBJ2-4, with 9 positions matching TRBD2. The CDR3 is made up of 16 amino acids. Unmatched junction bases numbered 13, after V lost 4 bases and J lost 8 bases. Germline CDR1 SGHRS, CDR2 YFSETQ. CDR3 sequence: CASSPRVAGEGDIQYF. In DNA form, the CDR3 reads TGCGCCAGCAGCCCCCGTGTAGCGGGAGAGGGAGACATTCAGTACTTC.

J is TRBJ2-7 and V is TRBV21-1. TRBV21-1 is noted as a pseudogene. This CDR3 spans 11 amino acids. DNA for the CDR3: TGTGCCAGCATCCCGGGACCCCCTGTCGACTTC. Residues: CASIPGPPVDF.

The V gene is TRBV25-1, the J gene TRBJ2-5, with D hard to call. The CDR3 sequence is 13 residues long. With 1 base removed from V and 5 bases from J, the gap between germline ends came to 8 bases. The V gene's germline CDR1 is MGHDK and CDR2 SYGVNS. Here the CDR3 reads CASSELEVETQYF. The CDR3 bases are TGTGCCAGCAGTGAATTAGAGGTGGAGACCCAGTACTTC.

The V gene is TRBV5-5, the J gene TRBJ2-7; 9 nucleotides align to TRBD2. The CDR3 extends over 16 amino acids. Per germline, CDR1 SGHKS and CDR2 YYEKEE (reference sequence). The ends lost 3 bases at V and 2 bases at J; junction bases unmatched: 9. The CDR3: CASSSDLAGVAYEQYF. CDR3 DNA: TGTGCCAGCAGCTCCGACTTAGCGGGAGTAGCCTACGAGCAGTACTTC.

The rearrangement uses TRBV10-2 and TRBJ2-5; 16 bases line up with TRBD2. V shed 7 bases, J shed 5 bases, and the junction held 10 bases outside the gene matches. The CDR3 totals 17 residues. Germline values: CDR1 WSHSY, CDR2 SAAADI. The CDR3 region is CASTPGLAGGRGETQYF. The CDR3 DNA reads TGCGCCAGCACCCCGGGACTAGCGGGAGGGCGAGGGGAGACCCAGTACTTC.

The chain recombines TRBV11-2 with TRBJ2-5; D is ambiguous. Between the trimmed V and J ends, which lost 0 bases and 3 bases, there was a span of 8 bases. CDR3 size: 14 residues. Germline CDR1 and CDR2: SGHAT and FQNNGV. CDR3 amino acids: CASSLDNREETQYF. The CDR3 DNA reads TGTGCCAGCAGCTTAGATAATAGGGAAGAGACCCAGTACTTC.

The chain recombines TRBV15 with TRBJ2-7, with D uncertain. V gave up 0 bases and J gave up 0 bases, with 6 bases separating them. The CDR3 is 14 amino acids. Looked up from germline, CDR1 is LNHNV and CDR2 is YYDKDF (reference sequence). The CDR3 here is CATSRERSSYEQYF. CDR3 bases: TGTGCCACCAGCAGAGAGAGGAGCTCCTACGAGCAGTACTTC.

The rearrangement links TRBV4-1 to TRBJ2-5; 9 bases line up with TRBD1. Germline CDR1 reads MGHRA; CDR2 reads YSYEKL. There are 15 residues in the CDR3. The junction had 4 bases not matched to a gene; V was cut back by 0 bases and J by 5 bases. CDR3 in amino acids: CASSQEGQGVETQYF. The CDR3 DNA reads as TGCGCCAGCAGCCAAGAGGGACAGGGTGTGGAGACCCAGTACTTC.